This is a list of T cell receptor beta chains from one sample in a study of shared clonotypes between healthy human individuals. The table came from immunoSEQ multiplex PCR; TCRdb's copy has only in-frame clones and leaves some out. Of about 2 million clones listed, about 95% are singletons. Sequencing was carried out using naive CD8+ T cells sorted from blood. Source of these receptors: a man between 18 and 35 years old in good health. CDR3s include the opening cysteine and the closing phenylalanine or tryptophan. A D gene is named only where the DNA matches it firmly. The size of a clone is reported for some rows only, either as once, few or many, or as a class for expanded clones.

CDR3: CASSLDGDIGTQYF; DNA: TGTGCCAGCAGCTTGGACGGGGATATCGGGACCCAGTACTTC; D: .; size: .; V: TRBV5-6; J: TRBJ2-5
CDR3: CASSQRGTPNTGELFF; DNA: TGCGCCAGCAGCCAAAGGGGGACACCGAACACCGGGGAGCTGTTTTTT; D: .; size: .; V: TRBV4-1; J: TRBJ2-2
CDR3: CSVIGEKLFF; DNA: TGCAGCGTAATAGGCGAAAAACTGTTTTTT; D: .; size: .; V: TRBV29-1; J: TRBJ1-4
CDR3: CASSEMGDLYEQYF; DNA: TGTGCCAGCAGTGAGATGGGGGACCTCTACGAGCAGTACTTC; D: .; size: .; V: TRBV6-1; J: TRBJ2-7
CDR3: CASSLLAGGPDEQFF; DNA: TGTGCCAGCAGTTTACTCGCGGGGGGGCCGGATGAGCAGTTCTTC; D: TRBD2; size: .; V: TRBV27; J: TRBJ2-1
CDR3: CASSPTLGGSSYNEQFF; DNA: TGTGCCAGCAGTCCAACGTTGGGCGGGAGCTCCTACAATGAGCAGTTCTTC; D: TRBD2; size: .; V: TRBV27; J: TRBJ2-1
CDR3: CASSLDRLDGETQYF; DNA: TGTGCCAGCAGCCTGGACAGGCTTGACGGGGAGACCCAGTACTTC; D: TRBD1; size: .; V: TRBV7-9; J: TRBJ2-5
CDR3: CASSISQVDSGNTIYF; DNA: TGTGCCAGTAGTATCTCGCAGGTCGACTCTGGAAACACCATATATTTT; D: .; size: .; V: TRBV19; J: TRBJ1-3
CDR3: CASRPGLAGGLYEQYF; DNA: TGTGCCAGCAGACCGGGACTAGCGGGAGGTCTATACGAGCAGTACTTC; D: TRBD2; size: .; V: TRBV5-4; J: TRBJ2-7
CDR3: CASSQDPGGAYEQYF; DNA: TGCGCCAGCAGCCAAGATCCCGGGGGGGCCTACGAGCAGTACTTC; D: TRBD2; size: .; V: TRBV4-3; J: TRBJ2-7
CDR3: CASSLGTWGETQYF; DNA: TGTGCCAGCAGCTTAGGAACCTGGGGAGAGACCCAGTACTTC; D: .; size: .; V: TRBV13; J: TRBJ2-5
CDR3: CASTSLAPSMGGEQFF; DNA: TGTGCCAGCACCTCCCTAGCGCCATCGATGGGTGGGGAGCAGTTCTTC; D: .; size: .; V: TRBV11-2; J: TRBJ2-1
CDR3: CASSLKGRSGELFF; DNA: TGTGCCAGCAGTTTAAAAGGGAGGTCCGGGGAGCTGTTTTTT; D: .; size: .; V: TRBV28; J: TRBJ2-2
CDR3: CASSEGRLAVDEQFF; DNA: TGTGCCAGCAGTGAAGGTAGACTAGCGGTAGATGAGCAGTTCTTC; D: TRBD2; size: .; V: TRBV2; J: TRBJ2-1
CDR3: CSAYDGDGSYEQYF; DNA: TGCAGCGCCTATGACGGGGATGGGTCTTACGAGCAGTACTTC; D: .; size: .; V: TRBV29-1; J: TRBJ2-7
CDR3: CASQKGRTGELFF; DNA: TGTGCCAGCCAAAAGGGGCGTACCGGGGAGCTGTTTTTT; D: .; size: .; V: TRBV4-2; J: TRBJ2-2
CDR3: CASSPNRDFNQPQHF; DNA: TGTGCCAGCAGTCCCAACCGGGATTTCAATCAGCCCCAGCATTTT; D: .; size: .; V: TRBV27; J: TRBJ1-5
CDR3: CASSYGTDTQYF; DNA: TGTGCCAGCAGTTACGGCACAGATACGCAGTATTTT; D: .; size: few; V: TRBV6-5; J: TRBJ2-3
CDR3: CSVEALGRGIMTAQYF; DNA: TGCAGCGTTGAAGCCCTCGGAAGGGGCATCATGACTGCGCAGTATTTT; D: .; size: .; V: TRBV29-1; J: TRBJ2-3
CDR3: CASQTGETEAFF; DNA: TGTGCCAGCCAAACAGGGGAGACTGAAGCTTTCTTT; D: TRBD1; size: .; V: TRBV27; J: TRBJ1-1
CDR3: CASSRGHPYEQYF; DNA: TGTGCCAGCTCACGCGGGCACCCCTACGAGCAGTACTTC; D: .; size: .; V: TRBV18; J: TRBJ2-7
CDR3: CASSWAGGSYEQYF; DNA: TGTGCCAGCAGTTGGGCGGGAGGATCCTACGAGCAGTACTTC; D: TRBD2; size: .; V: TRBV6-6; J: TRBJ2-7
CDR3: CASSLDPKPETQYF; DNA: TGTGCCAGCAGCTTGGACCCTAAACCAGAGACCCAGTACTTC; D: .; size: few; V: TRBV5-4; J: TRBJ2-5
CDR3: CASSKGYGETQYF; DNA: TGTGCCAGCAGCAAGGGGTATGGGGAGACCCAGTACTTC; D: .; size: .; V: TRBV7-9; J: TRBJ2-5
CDR3: CSVVSGLSYNEQFF; DNA: TGCAGCGTTGTTAGCGGGCTCTCCTACAATGAGCAGTTCTTC; D: TRBD2; size: .; V: TRBV29-1; J: TRBJ2-1
CDR3: CASTGQGANEQYF; DNA: TGCGCCAGTACGGGACAGGGGGCAAACGAGCAGTACTTC; D: TRBD1; size: .; V: TRBV5-1; J: TRBJ2-7
CDR3: CASSEIPAGLSGSSCEQFF; DNA: TGTGCCAGCAGTGAAATTCCGGCCGGACTATCCGGGAGCAGTTGTGAGCAGTTCTTC; D: .; size: .; V: TRBV6-1; J: TRBJ2-1
CDR3: CASSSTQGQGHRTDTQYF; DNA: TGTGCCAGCAGCTCCACCCAGGGACAGGGTCATCGCACAGATACGCAGTATTTT; D: TRBD1; size: once; V: TRBV7-4; J: TRBJ2-3
CDR3: CASREGANTGELFF; DNA: TGTGCCAGCAGGGAGGGCGCGAACACCGGGGAGCTGTTTTTT; D: .; size: once; V: TRBV7-8; J: TRBJ2-2
CDR3: CASSLALAPGGNEQFF; DNA: TGTGCCAGCAGCTTAGCGCTGGCCCCCGGCGGGAATGAGCAGTTCTTC; D: .; size: once; V: TRBV7-2; J: TRBJ2-1
CDR3: CATKGGLLNTEAFF; DNA: TGTGCCACTAAGGGCGGGCTTCTGAACACTGAAGCTTTCTTT; D: .; size: .; V: TRBV10-3; J: TRBJ1-1
CDR3: CASGVGGSYEQYF; DNA: TGTGCCAGCGGGGTGGGGGGCTCCTACGAGCAGTACTTC; D: .; size: .; V: TRBV5-4; J: TRBJ2-7
CDR3: CASSGRTGGAEKLFF; DNA: TGTGCCAGCAGCGGCCGGACAGGGGGGGCTGAAAAACTGTTTTTT; D: TRBD1; size: once; V: TRBV5-4; J: TRBJ1-4
CDR3: CASSLDITYEQYF; DNA: TGCGCCAGCAGCTTAGACATAACCTACGAGCAGTACTTC; D: .; size: .; V: TRBV5-1; J: TRBJ2-7
CDR3: CASSFPAMSREAFF; DNA: TGTGCCAGCAGCTTTCCGGCCATGAGTCGCGAAGCTTTCTTT; D: .; size: .; V: TRBV7-9; J: TRBJ1-1
CDR3: CASSTMSGELFF; DNA: TGCGCCAGCAGTACTATGTCCGGGGAGCTGTTTTTT; D: .; size: .; V: TRBV4-1; J: TRBJ2-2
CDR3: CASGRGDEYTEAFF; DNA: TGTGCCAGCGGCAGGGGGGATGAGTACACTGAAGCTTTCTTT; D: TRBD1; size: .; V: TRBV2; J: TRBJ1-1
CDR3: CASSQGLAGGHETQYF; DNA: TGCGCCAGCAGCCAAGGACTAGCGGGGGGGCATGAGACCCAGTACTTC; D: TRBD2; size: .; V: TRBV4-1; J: TRBJ2-5
CDR3: CASSLRADTQYF; DNA: TGTGCCAGCAGCCTCAGGGCAGATACGCAGTATTTT; D: .; size: .; V: TRBV7-9; J: TRBJ2-3
CDR3: CAISESLTGIGPSSYEQYF; DNA: TGTGCCATCAGTGAGTCACTGACAGGAATCGGGCCGAGCTCCTACGAGCAGTACTTC; D: .; size: .; V: TRBV10-3; J: TRBJ2-7